The TCR beta chain described here comes from a study of cytomegalovirus exposure and HLA in healthy donors (dated by TCRdb to the late 2010s). Describing the broader study: According to an earlier analysis of around 600 of the donors, about 170 million T cells yielded 100 million or so unique TCR beta sequences and approximately 300 Gb of sequence data. Among some 410 genotyped donors of the cohort, an average of approximately 240,000 unique TCR beta nucleotide sequences was sequenced per donor, of which about 18% were non-productive. HLA typing covered class I and class II loci at four-digit resolution. A few DR-DQ haplotypes were treated as single units for association and clustering because of strong linkage in the cohort. Donor age, sex, ethnicity and CMV serostatus were compiled alongside the repertoire data. Every discovery cohort repertoire had been produced on one sequencing platform. In a later analysis, previously published TCR beta repertoires from 600 to 850 donors were re-analyzed and high-resolution HLA genotyping was added so that TCR occurrence patterns could be studied. In the later analysis, no new phenotypic data were used to find candidate immune exposures; instead, reliance was placed on TCR beta sequences and their occurrence across donors. The T cell repertoires of 550 to 850 subjects were profiled by immunosequencing and related to cytomegalovirus serostatus. About 280 gigabases of sequencing data and around 88 million unique TCR sequences made up an early release that covered around 640 HLA-typed donors. The study aimed to test whether cataloging public T cell receptors could reveal signatures of past pathogen exposure. The number of typed donors differed by locus: roughly 629-630 for A, B, C, DRB1 and DQB1; approximately 530 for DQA1; approximately 600 for DPA1; and around 470 for DPB1. To predict cytomegalovirus infection status, the study brought together high-throughput TCR immunosequencing, statistical association of individual TCRs with disease status, and machine learning. Genome-wide SNP genotypes for about 65% of the roughly 670 donors were used in a later genetic analysis, which treated that subset as a discovery cohort. Among the approximately 430 genotyped donors, about 85% belonged to the genetic ancestry cluster associated with self-reported Caucasian donors. In addition to the first cohort of about 650 subjects, a separate validation cohort of 120 different subjects was used. An earlier analysis of 500 to 650 of the donors applied high-throughput TCR beta sequencing to assess whether each TCR beta V gene segment acted as functional or pseudogenic. Overall study outcomes, separate from this receptor: Most TCR sequences were seen in very few donors, while some public TCRs were found in many individuals. The earlier analysis of a few hundred of the donors excluded 15 to 20 rarely observed V segments, including chromosome 9 orphons, because counts were too low. The authors suggested that the approach could potentially be extended to other disease states and immunological phenotypes. Correlated functional status among segregating V segments might reflect linkage disequilibrium, but an unknown experimental factor could not be ruled out. In a later genetic analysis, fewer N-insertions in productive TCRs were reported among donors in an Asian-associated ancestry cluster than the 666-donor mean. A later analysis reported that several top co-occurrence clusters appeared linked to parvovirus B19, influenza, CMV and Epstein-Barr virus. A later analysis associated 16,951 TCR beta sequences with specific HLA alleles at a false discovery rate of 0.05. Sequencing depth was assumed to be roughly uniform across donors in the presence/absence analyses, though that assumption may not hold. In both the original and validation cohorts, the classifier was reported to diagnose cytomegalovirus status with high specificity and sensitivity. A later analysis found that HLA-associated TCR beta chains were more clonally expanded and had lower generation probabilities than equally common non-associated chains. The study listed approximately 160 TCR beta chains as associated with cytomegalovirus. For the cohort, immune exposure information was limited to CMV serostatus. When HLA alleles, especially DR and DQ, strongly co-occurred, TCR associations were difficult to assign to individual alleles. A cluster of highly shared sequence variants was judged likely to represent a technical artifact of the sequencing pipeline. In a later analysis, most CMV-associated TCR beta chains were found to appear HLA-restricted, with HLA associations seemingly driven largely by CMV exposure. In an earlier analysis of about 600 of the donors, most TCR beta V segments appeared in productive rearrangements about 87% or about 30% of the time, broadly matching IMGT annotations. Because some donors lacked HLA typing at each locus, the association tests relied only on the typed subset. In a later analysis, TCR association rates were found to vary across HLA loci, with the most associated TCRs seen for DRB1 alleles and the fewest for HLA-C alleles. A further reported finding was that TCR beta sequences accurately predicted the HLA-A and HLA-B alleles for most subjects in the first cohort. A few of the identified cytomegalovirus-associated TCR beta chains were confirmed in vitro to be specific for cytomegalovirus antigens. The 87-base-pair reads could not distinguish some IMGT-functional V segments, including TRBV6-2 and TRBV6-3, so those segments were excluded. This cohort had only TCR beta chains sequenced, and the lack of alpha or paired-chain data limited which features could be detected. In a later genetic analysis, a missense DCLRE1C variant was associated with V-gene and J-gene trimming of TCR beta chains, and the association was replicated in an independent cohort.

Taken from cysteine to phenylalanine, the CDR3 has 16 residues. Solely the CDR3 DNA is kept, with 48 bases framed from the first base. Relative to germline, V is 2 bases shorter and J is 5 bases shorter, with 18 bases between their ends. CDR1 and CDR2 were assigned from the germline V gene (reference sequence) as LNHDA and SQIVND. The cohort consisted of 600 to 700 healthy bone marrow donors. All cohort members were sampled while nominally healthy, although unrecorded immune exposures were likely present. The donor was CMV seropositive and belonged to the group of 250 to 300 seropositive cohort members. Each donor provided a peripheral blood sample, and peripheral blood mononuclear cells were used for TCR beta sequencing. Genomic DNA extraction from the blood cell samples was performed with the Qiagen DNeasy Blood Extraction Kit. The library was prepared using the immunoSEQ multiplex PCR assay. For the multiplex PCR, a mixture combining 60 forward primers for TCR Vbeta segments and 13 reverse primers for TCR Jbeta segments was used. Amplification of the CDR3 region of rearranged TCR beta genes was performed with a multiplex PCR assay on genomic DNA. The Illumina HiSeq System was used to sequence the amplified TCR beta libraries as 87-base-pair reads. The source study handled its data this way. In a later analysis, 77 million or so unique TCR beta chains were counted across the 500 to 700 repertoires, and around 10 million of these chains were shared by at least two donors. Raw reads were error-corrected and collapsed into unique sequences with a nearest-neighbor algorithm that merged closely related sequences to remove PCR and sequencing errors. CDR3 sequences were aligned to IMGT reference sequences to assign V, D and J gene segments. For a sequence to be retained, a match of at least six nucleotides was required to both a V gene segment and a J gene segment. Rearrangements were classified as productive when the CDR3 lacked stop codons and remained in frame with V and J, and all other rearrangements were classified as non-productive. CDR3 was defined according to IMGT convention as the region running from the second conserved V-encoded cysteine to the conserved J-encoded phenylalanine. The earlier analysis of some 540 of the donors excluded any sequence lacking an unambiguous match to a single V gene segment. In an earlier analysis of roughly 600 of the donors, a V segment was called functional when productive rearrangements were above 56.7%, and segregating when the standard deviation between donors exceeded 5%. To diagnose cytomegalovirus status from the catalog of TCR beta chain sequences, a statistical classification framework was built. In a later analysis, V and J genes were assigned by comparing TCR nucleotide sequences against IMGT/GENE-DB human TR gene sequences. The TCRdist pipeline was used in a later analysis to assign CDR3 sequences and most-parsimonious VDJ recombination scenarios. In a later analysis, each TCR beta chain was defined by its CDR3 amino acid sequence together with its V-gene family, and reads without a unique V-gene family were excluded. A later analysis removed several hundred highly shared, low-generation-probability nucleotide sequences to deal with suspected cross-contamination and a sequencing artifact. A later analysis calculated a clonal expansion index for each public chain from normalized within-repertoire ranks of inferred template counts. A later analysis computed generation probabilities with a VDJ recombination model fitted to out-of-frame rearrangements, and checked the results against IGoR. Hypergeometric tests were used in a later analysis to score TCR-TCR, TCR-HLA and TCR-CMV co-occurrence, with a repertoire-size bias correction applied to the TCR pairs. To estimate false discovery rates, a later analysis permuted the HLA or CMV assignments 20 times. In a later analysis, co-occurring TCRs were grouped with DBSCAN, and TCRdist sequence similarity was added when clustering was performed within HLA-allele-positive subsets. Repertoires with fewer than 30,000 or more than 120,000 public chains were left out of co-occurrence clustering, as were roughly five repertoires with anomalous nucleotide sharing. TCRdb carries this immuneACCESS record with in-frame sequences only. Its versions omit some clonotypes, under half of them owing to an unresolved V gene in the studies checked, with the rest unexplained. V and J calls plus clone size are reproduced from that table; the DNA served to infer D and trimming. For this sample the table gives over 70,000 clones, of which 80% were detected only once. The top ten constitute approximately 30% of the sample.

Turning to this clone: The antigen it recognizes is unknown. There are no base qualities to consult, and no much larger clone falls within one base.

The clonotype comes from a man in his forties or fifties in good health and CMV-seropositive. The chain is encoded by TRBV19 joined to TRBJ2-5, and perhaps TRBD2 as D gene, on 5 matching bases. Input material: PBMCs. CDR3 protein: CASSIRGLRFGETQYF. The nucleotides are TGTGCCAGTAGTATACGGGGTTTGAGGTTCGGGGAGACCCAGTACTTC. When the CDR3 is completed using the reference TRBV19 and TRBJ2-5 genes on either side, the full variable domain is DGGITQSPKYLFRKEGQNVTLSCEQNLNHDAMYWYRQDPGQGLRLIYYSQIVNDFQKGDIAEGYSVSREKKESFPLTVTSAQKNPTAFYLCASSIRGLRFGETQYFGPGTRLLVL.